This T cell receptor beta chain was identified in a study of T cell changes during pregnancy in multiple sclerosis. The CDR3 has 14 amino acids. The germline CDR1 and CDR2 sequences are SGHDT and YYEEEE. The V gene lost 4 bases and the J gene lost 7 bases, with 15 bases spanning the gap. The repertoire was sequenced with immunoSEQ multiplex PCR; TCRdb's copy has only in-frame clones and lacks some. The profile shows 25,000 to 30,000 clones, about 85% of them singletons. The sequenced sample was CD8+ T cells from peripheral blood mononuclear cells, obtained after pregnancy. V gene TRBV5-6 combines with J gene TRBJ1-5; unclear D gene. The TCR was taken from a female donor with multiple sclerosis, enrolled in a pregnancy study. The CDR3 protein is CASSRHACGQPQHF. The CDR3 nucleotides are TGTGCCAGCAGCCGACATGCGTGCGGGCAGCCCCAGCATTTT.